The TCR beta chain described here comes from a study of early T cells in non-severe SARS-CoV-2 infection. On the study more broadly: Whole-blood bulk RNA, unsorted, was sequenced, and chains were unpaired.

This clonotype appeared a few times. One end of the junction is discordant with germline, which a read error may explain. Attachment of unique molecular identifiers was made to individual cDNA molecules. TCRdb called the 5' RACE reads again in MiXCR, with one record for every CDR3 protein. This repertoire shows about 92,000 distinct CDR3 sequences, around 15% found once; its top ten account for around 7%. CDR1 SNHLY and CDR2 FYNNEI come from the germline V gene. The CDR3 is made up of 13 amino acids. The source is an adult who was a healthcare worker with PCR-confirmed SARS-CoV-2 infection or an uninfected control (not recorded which). The sequenced sample was whole blood. The J gene is TRBJ2-7, the V gene TRBV2; a weak D match, TRBD2 (6 bases). DNA for the CDR3: TGTGTCAGCAGTGAGGGAGGTGCTGAGAGCCAGTACTTC. It specifies CVSSEGGAESQYF.